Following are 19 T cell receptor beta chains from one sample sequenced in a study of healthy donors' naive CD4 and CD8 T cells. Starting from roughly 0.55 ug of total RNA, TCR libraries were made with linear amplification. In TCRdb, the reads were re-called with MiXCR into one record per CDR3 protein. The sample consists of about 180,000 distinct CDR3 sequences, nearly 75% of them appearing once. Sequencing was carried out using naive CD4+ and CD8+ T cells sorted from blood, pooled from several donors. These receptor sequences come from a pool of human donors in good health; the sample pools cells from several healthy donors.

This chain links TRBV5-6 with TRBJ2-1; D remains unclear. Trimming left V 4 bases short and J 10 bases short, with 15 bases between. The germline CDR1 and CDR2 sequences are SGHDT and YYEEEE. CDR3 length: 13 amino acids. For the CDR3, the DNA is TGTGCCAGCAGCCCCCCGGTCACTGGAGAGCAGTTCTTC. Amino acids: CASSPPVTGEQFF.

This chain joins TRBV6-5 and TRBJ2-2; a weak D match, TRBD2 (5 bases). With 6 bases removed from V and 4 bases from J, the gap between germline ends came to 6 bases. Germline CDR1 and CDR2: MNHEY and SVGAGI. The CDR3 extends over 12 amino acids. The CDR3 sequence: CASREGTGELFF. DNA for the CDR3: TGTGCCAGCAGAGAGGGCACCGGGGAGCTGTTTTTT.

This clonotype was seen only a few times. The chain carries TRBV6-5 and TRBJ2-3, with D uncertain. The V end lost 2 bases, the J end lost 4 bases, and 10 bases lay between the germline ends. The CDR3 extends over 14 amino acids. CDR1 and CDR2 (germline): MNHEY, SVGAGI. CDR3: CASSYKGIADTQYF. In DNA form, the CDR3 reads TGTGCCAGCAGTTACAAGGGAATCGCAGATACGCAGTATTTT.

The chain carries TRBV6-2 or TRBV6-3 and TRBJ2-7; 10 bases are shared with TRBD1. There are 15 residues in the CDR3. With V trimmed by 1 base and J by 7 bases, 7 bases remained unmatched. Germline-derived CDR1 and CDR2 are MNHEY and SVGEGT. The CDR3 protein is CASSYFIGTGVEQYF. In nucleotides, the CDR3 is TGTGCCAGCAGTTACTTCATCGGGACAGGGGTTGAGCAGTACTTC.

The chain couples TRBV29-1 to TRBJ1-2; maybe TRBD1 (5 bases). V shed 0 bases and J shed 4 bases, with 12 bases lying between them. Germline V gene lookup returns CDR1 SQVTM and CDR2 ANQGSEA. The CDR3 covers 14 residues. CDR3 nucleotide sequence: TGCAGCGTTGAAGAAGCCGACAGCCTCTATGGCTACACCTTC. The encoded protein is CSVEEADSLYGYTF.

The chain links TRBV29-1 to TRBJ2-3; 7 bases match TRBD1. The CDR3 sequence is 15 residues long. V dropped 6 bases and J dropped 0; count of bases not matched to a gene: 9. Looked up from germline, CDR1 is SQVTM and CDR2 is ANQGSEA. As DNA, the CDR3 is TGCAGCGTCACCACCGGGACAGCTAGCACAGATACGCAGTATTTT. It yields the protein CSVTTGTASTDTQYF.

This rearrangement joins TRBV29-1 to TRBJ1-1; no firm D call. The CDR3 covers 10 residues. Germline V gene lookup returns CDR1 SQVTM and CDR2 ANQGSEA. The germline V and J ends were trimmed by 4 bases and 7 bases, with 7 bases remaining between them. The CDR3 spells CSVVGSEAFF. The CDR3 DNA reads TGCAGCGTTGTAGGCAGTGAAGCTTTCTTT.

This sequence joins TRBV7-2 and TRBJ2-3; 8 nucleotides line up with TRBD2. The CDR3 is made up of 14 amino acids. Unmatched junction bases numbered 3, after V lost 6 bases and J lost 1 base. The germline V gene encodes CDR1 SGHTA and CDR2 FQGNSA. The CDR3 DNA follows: TGTGCCAGCAGGAGCGGGAGAGGCACAGATACGCAGTATTTT. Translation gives CASRSGRGTDTQYF.

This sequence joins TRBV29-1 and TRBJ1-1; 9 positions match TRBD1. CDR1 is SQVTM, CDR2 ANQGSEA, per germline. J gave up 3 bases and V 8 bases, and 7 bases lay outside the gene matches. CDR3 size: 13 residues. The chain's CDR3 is CSPTRQGDTEAFF. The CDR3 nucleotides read TGCAGCCCCACTCGACAGGGGGACACTGAAGCTTTCTTT.

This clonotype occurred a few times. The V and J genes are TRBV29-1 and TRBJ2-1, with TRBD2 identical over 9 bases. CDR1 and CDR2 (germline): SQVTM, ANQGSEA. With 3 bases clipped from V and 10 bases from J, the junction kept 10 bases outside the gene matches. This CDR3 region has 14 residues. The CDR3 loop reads CSVDRGGRVGEQFF. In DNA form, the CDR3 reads TGCAGCGTTGATCGAGGCGGGAGGGTAGGGGAGCAGTTCTTC.

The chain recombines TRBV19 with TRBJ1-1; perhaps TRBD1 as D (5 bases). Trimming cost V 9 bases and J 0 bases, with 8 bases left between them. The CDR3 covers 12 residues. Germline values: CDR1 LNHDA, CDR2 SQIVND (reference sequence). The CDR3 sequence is CASTTVNTEAFF. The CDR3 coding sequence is TGTGCCAGCACGACAGTGAACACTGAAGCTTTCTTT.

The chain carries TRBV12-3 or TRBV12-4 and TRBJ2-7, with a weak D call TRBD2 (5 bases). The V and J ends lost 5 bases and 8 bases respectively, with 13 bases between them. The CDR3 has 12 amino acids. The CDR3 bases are TGTGCCAGCAGTGCTCCGGGAAGCAAGCAGTACTTC. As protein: CASSAPGSKQYF.

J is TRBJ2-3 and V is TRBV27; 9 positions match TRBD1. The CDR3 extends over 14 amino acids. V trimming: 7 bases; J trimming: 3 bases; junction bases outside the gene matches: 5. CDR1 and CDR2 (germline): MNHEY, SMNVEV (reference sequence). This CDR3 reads CASTLQGATDTQYF. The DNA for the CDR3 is TGTGCCAGCACCCTACAGGGGGCGACAGATACGCAGTATTTT.

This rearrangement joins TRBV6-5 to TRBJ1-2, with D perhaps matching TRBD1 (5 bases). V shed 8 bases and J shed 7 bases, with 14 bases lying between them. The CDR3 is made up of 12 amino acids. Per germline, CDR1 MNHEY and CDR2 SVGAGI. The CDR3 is CASLGPRGGYTF. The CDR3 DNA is TGTGCCAGCTTGGGGCCAAGAGGTGGCTACACCTTC.

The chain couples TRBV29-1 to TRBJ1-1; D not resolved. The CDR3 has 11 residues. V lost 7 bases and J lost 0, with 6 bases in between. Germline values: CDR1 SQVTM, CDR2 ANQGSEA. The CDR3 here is CSADMNTEAFF. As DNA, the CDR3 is TGCAGCGCAGACATGAACACTGAAGCTTTCTTT. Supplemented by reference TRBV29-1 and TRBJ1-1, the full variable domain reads SAVISQKPSRDICQRGTSLTIQCQVDSQVTMMFWYRQQPGQSLTLIATANQGSEATYESGFVIDKFPISRPNLTFSTLTVSNMSPEDSSIYLCSADMNTEAFFGQGTRLTVV.

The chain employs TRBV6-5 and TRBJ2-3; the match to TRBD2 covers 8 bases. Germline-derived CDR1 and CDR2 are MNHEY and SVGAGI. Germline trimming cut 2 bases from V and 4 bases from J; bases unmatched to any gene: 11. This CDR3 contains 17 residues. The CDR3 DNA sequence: TGTGCCAGCAGTTACCTCCCAGGAAGCGGGAGCGCAGATACGCAGTATTTT. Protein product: CASSYLPGSGSADTQYF.

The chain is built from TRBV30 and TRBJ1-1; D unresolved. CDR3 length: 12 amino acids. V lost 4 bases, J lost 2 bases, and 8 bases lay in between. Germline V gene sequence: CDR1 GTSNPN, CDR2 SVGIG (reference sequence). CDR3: CAWMGSNTEAFF. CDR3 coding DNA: TGTGCCTGGATGGGGTCCAACACTGAAGCTTTCTTT.

The CDR3 coding sequence is TGCAGTGCTAGCCTTGGGACAGGCACAGATACGCAGTATTTT. Protein product: CSASLGTGTDTQYF. This chain links TRBV20-1 with TRBJ2-3; 7 positions match TRBD1. The CDR3 consists of 14 residues. Trimming at V came to 3 bases and at J to 1 base, leaving 4 bases not matched to a gene. The germline V gene has CDR1 DFQATT and CDR2 SNEGSKA (reference sequence).

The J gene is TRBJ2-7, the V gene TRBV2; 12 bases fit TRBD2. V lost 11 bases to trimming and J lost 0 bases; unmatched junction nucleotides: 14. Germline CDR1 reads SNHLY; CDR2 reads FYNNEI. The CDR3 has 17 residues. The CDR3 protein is CARTGGLAGMLSYEQYF. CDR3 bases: TGTGCCCGTACCGGGGGACTAGCGGGTATGCTCTCCTACGAGCAGTACTTC.